The source of this T cell receptor beta chain is a study of identical twins. Study-wide results and limits: Cross-sectional statistics underpinned the conclusions; the same donors were not followed. Out-of-frame alpha sequences shared by twins were enriched for low generation probability. Beta clonotypes that were abundant in cord blood contained fewer insertions, a pattern absent from memory repertoires.

Template switching added a universal primer binding site, and final cDNA carried unique molecular identifiers. Each CDR3 protein is one row after TCRdb ran MiXCR on the 5' RACE reads. The profile shows around 1.7 million distinct CDR3 sequences, 32% of them singletons. CDR1 SGDLS and CDR2 YYNGEE come from the germline V gene. The CDR3 totals 15 residues. The ends were cut back, 4 bases at V and 2 bases at J, with 16 bases in the middle. Turning to this clonotype: What it binds is unknown.

Material: cord blood. The V and J genes are TRBV9 and TRBJ2-7, with D perhaps matching TRBD1 (6 bases). The sequence was collected from a newborn girl in good health. As DNA, the CDR3 is TGTGCCAGCAGCCCGATTCCAGGGGCACCCTACGAGCAGTACTTC. It codes for CASSPIPGAPYEQYF.